This TCR beta chain was identified during a study of CD8 T cell repertoires and HIV-1 epitope variants. Study details: Twenty-five autologous and known Gag and Nef epitope variant peptides each stimulated T cells separately.

The CDR3 is 16 amino acids. V lost 4 bases, J lost 2 bases, and 9 bases stayed unmatched. CDR1 SGDLS and CDR2 YYNGEE come from the germline V gene. Produced via immunoSEQ multiplex PCR; TCRdb's table is partial and in-frame only. The data show 5,700 or so clones, about 60% seen once. About this clone: No antigen is known for it.

The receptor was isolated from a male donor with HIV. Sequenced input: cultured CD8+ T cells derived from PBMCs. This chain connects TRBV9 to TRBJ2-3; 8 nucleotides match TRBD2. This CDR3 reads CASSPGLASTTDTQYF. The CDR3 DNA follows: TGTGCCAGCAGCCCCGGACTAGCCTCCACCACAGATACGCAGTATTTT.